This TCR beta chain is from a study of blood T cells in healthy people across ages. Study in general: Template switching captured about one barcoded beta molecule per two T cells. Findings and caveats of the study: Both higher diversity and more naive CD4+ cells marked long-lived donors when set against aged donors. As naive T cell percentage varied, TCR beta diversity correlated strongly with it.

The CDR3 is 14 amino acids. The germline gives CDR1 SGHTA, CDR2 FQGNSA. The V end lost 5 bases, the J end lost 6 bases, and 16 bases lay between the germline ends. Regarding this clonotype: The antigen is undetermined.

The individuals who served as donors were healthy Caucasians living in Russia, aged roughly 6 to 100. The authors ran a second PCR of roughly 7 to 11 cycles using a sample-barcoded 5' primer and a J-beta primer mix. TCRdb used MiXCR to reprocess the 5' RACE reads, holding one entry per CDR3 protein. This sample has 1.5 million or so distinct CDR3 sequences, with 35% to 45% found just once. Sequencing input: blood. This chain connects TRBV7-2 to TRBJ1-2, with TRBD1 as a possible D gene (5 bases). The origin of this receptor is a woman aged 18-29 years in good health. CDR3 region: CASSPRDSRDGYTF. CDR3 DNA: TGTGCCAGCAGCCCTCGGGACTCCCGCGATGGCTACACCTTC.